The source of this T cell receptor beta chain is a study of T cell changes during pregnancy in multiple sclerosis. The repertoire was sequenced with immunoSEQ multiplex PCR; TCRdb's copy has only in-frame clones and lacks some. The table records just over 90,000 clones, 75% to 95% of them present only once. V dropped 6 bases and J dropped 1 base, with 12 bases sitting between them. Germline V gene sequence: CDR1 MNHEY, CDR2 SVGAGI. The length of the CDR3 is 14 residues. Specimen: peripheral blood, collected after pregnancy. The V call is TRBV6-5, the J call TRBJ1-1; no clear D gene. The TCR sequence derives from a female donor in good health, enrolled as a control in a pregnancy study. The CDR3 DNA reads as TGTGCCAGCAGGCTTATCGGAGAGAACACTGAAGCTTTCTTT. This sequence encodes CASRLIGENTEAFF.